The rows below give T cell receptor beta chains drawn from one sample of a study of blood T cell repertoires in COVID-19. The table came from immunoSEQ multiplex PCR; TCRdb's copy has only in-frame clones and leaves some out. The data show 150,000 to 200,000 clones, 70% to 90% seen once. The sample consisted of peripheral blood. The source is a man in his 70s with active or convalescent COVID-19. CDR3s include the opening cysteine and the closing phenylalanine or tryptophan. D genes are given only for firm matches. Rows may omit the clone size; those that give it use once, few, many or a size class.

V gene	D gene	J gene	clone size	CDR3 DNA	CDR3 protein
TRBV6-5	-	TRBJ1-2	once	TGTGCCAGCAGCTTGCACGGGGAGGTCGGGGGCTACACCTTC	CASSLHGEVGGYTF
TRBV2	-	TRBJ2-6	-	TGTGCCAGCAGAACCGGACAGACATGTACTTTC	CASRTGQTCTF
TRBV2	-	TRBJ1-3	-	TGTGCCAGCAGTGATGTCCAGACTCGGAACACCATATATTTT	CASSDVQTRNTIYF
TRBV25-1	-	TRBJ2-5	-	TGTGCCGTAAAAGGGGTATCGGAGACCCAGTACTTC	CAVKGVSETQYF
TRBV5-1	TRBD1	TRBJ1-2	-	TGCGCCAGCAGCCCCGACAGGGAGCGAGCAGGCTACACCTTC	CASSPDRERAGYTF
TRBV7-9	TRBD1	TRBJ2-7	-	TGTGCCAGCAGCCCACTCCTTGGACAGGGCGGCCACGAGCAGTACTTC	CASSPLLGQGGHEQYF
TRBV6-2/TRBV6-3	TRBD1	TRBJ2-6	-	TGTGCCAGCAGTTACTCTCCAGGGGGCTCCGGTTCTGGGGCCAACGTCCTGACTTTC	CASSYSPGGSGSGANVLTF
TRBV10-1	-	TRBJ2-1	-	TGCGCCAGCAGTGAATTTACAGACTACAATGAGCAGTTCTTC	CASSEFTDYNEQFF
TRBV4-1	-	TRBJ1-6	-	TGCGCCAGCAGCCAAGAGTTGAGTCGGATGACAGCGAATAATTCACCCCTCCACTTT	CASSQELSRMTANNSPLHF
TRBV6-4	TRBD2	TRBJ2-1	-	TGTGCCAGCAGTAGACTAGCGGGTGGGATTGGTGAGCAGTTCTTC	CASSRLAGGIGEQFF
TRBV7-9	TRBD1	TRBJ2-5	few	TGTGCCAGCAGCGGAATGGGACAGTTAGAGACCCAGTACTTC	CASSGMGQLETQYF
TRBV4-3	-	TRBJ1-1	-	TGCGCCAGCAGCCAAGTCGACCGGGAGATCACTGAAGCTTTCTTT	CASSQVDREITEAFF
TRBV16	-	TRBJ1-6	-	TGTGCCAGCAGCCGTACCACGGGAGCTTATAATTCACCCCTCCACTTT	CASSRTTGAYNSPLHF
TRBV19	-	TRBJ2-7	-	TGTGCCAGTAGCACACTCAGGGTTGGCGAGCAGTACTTC	CASSTLRVGEQYF
TRBV3-1/TRBV3-2	TRBD2	TRBJ2-7	-	TGTGCCAGCAGCCATTCGGCGGGAGTTTTTACCCCCTACGAGCAGTACTTC	CASSHSAGVFTPYEQYF
TRBV5-6	TRBD1	TRBJ2-3	-	TGTGCCAGCAGCGCCGGACAGGGGGCAGATACGCAGTATTTT	CASSAGQGADTQYF
TRBV2	-	TRBJ2-4	-	TGTGCCAGCAGTGAATTCCAGATGTCGGGTTCCAAAAACATTCAGTACTTC	CASSEFQMSGSKNIQYF
TRBV6-5	-	TRBJ2-7	-	TGTGCCAGCAGAGGACCGGGACTGAACTACGAGCAGTACTTC	CASRGPGLNYEQYF
TRBV5-5	TRBD1	TRBJ1-2	-	TGTGCCAGCAGCTTGGCAGGGGGCAGGAACTATGGCTACACCTTC	CASSLAGGRNYGYTF
TRBV27	TRBD2	TRBJ2-1	-	TGTGCCATCCGGGCCCCCCTAGCGGGGTATTTGAATGAGCAGTTCTTC	CAIRAPLAGYLNEQFF
TRBV6-5	-	TRBJ2-1	-	TGTGCCAGCAGGGGGGGACAGCCAAACAATGAGCAGTTCTTC	CASRGGQPNNEQFF
TRBV3-1/TRBV3-2	-	TRBJ2-4	-	TGTGCCAGCAGCCAAGTCGGAGTAAAAGCCAAAAACATTCAGTACTTC	CASSQVGVKAKNIQYF
TRBV28	TRBD2	TRBJ2-3	-	TGTGCCAGCAGCCTCGGGGGGGGGATAGATACGCAGTATTTT	CASSLGGGIDTQYF
TRBV6-4	TRBD2	TRBJ2-1	-	TGTGCCAGCAGTCCGTTTGGGACTAGCGGATCCTACAATGAGCAGTTCTTC	CASSPFGTSGSYNEQFF
TRBV29-1	-	TRBJ1-1	-	TGCAGCGTTGGTGCGAGAACTGAAGCTTTCTTT	CSVGARTEAFF
TRBV10-3	TRBD1	TRBJ1-4	-	TGTGCCATCAGTGCCTCGGGCCCCACAGGGGGCGGATTCGAAAAACTGTTTTTT	CAISASGPTGGGFEKLFF
TRBV5-1	TRBD1	TRBJ1-2	-	TGCGCCAGCAGTCCCGGGACAGTCTATGGCTACACCTTC	CASSPGTVYGYTF
TRBV7-6	TRBD2	TRBJ2-1	once	TGTGCCAGCAGCTTAAGCGGGGGGCCATACAATGAGCAGTTCTTC	CASSLSGGPYNEQFF
TRBV4-1	-	TRBJ1-6	few	TGCGCCAGCAGCCATGCCGCAGACAGGAGGTCAAATTCACCCCTCCACTTT	CASSHAADRRSNSPLHF